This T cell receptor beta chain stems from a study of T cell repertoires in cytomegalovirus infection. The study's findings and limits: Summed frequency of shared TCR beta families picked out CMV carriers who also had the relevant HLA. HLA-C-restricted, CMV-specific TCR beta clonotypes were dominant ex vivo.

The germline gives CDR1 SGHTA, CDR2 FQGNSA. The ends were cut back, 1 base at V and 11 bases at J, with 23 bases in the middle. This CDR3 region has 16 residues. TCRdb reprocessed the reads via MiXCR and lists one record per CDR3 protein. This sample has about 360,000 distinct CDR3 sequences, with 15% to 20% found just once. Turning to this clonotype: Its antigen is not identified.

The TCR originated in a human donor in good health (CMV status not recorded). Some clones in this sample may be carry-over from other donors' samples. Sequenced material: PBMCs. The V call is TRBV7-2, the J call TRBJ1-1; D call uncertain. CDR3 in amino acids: CASSLVVDANRIEAFF. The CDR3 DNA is TGTGCCAGCAGCTTAGTGGTGGACGCCAATCGAATTGAGGCTTTCTTT.